A selection of T cell receptor beta chains follows, all from one sample in a study of persistence of HIV-infected CD4 T cells. Libraries were prepared by immunoSEQ multiplex PCR; TCRdb keeps only in-frame clonotypes and omits some of them. The data contain roughly 43,000 clones, roughly nine tenths of them singletons. For these receptors, no antigen is known. The sequences come from CD4+ T cells sorted from PBMCs after roughly 19-hour stimulation, collected from a patient who received antiretroviral therapy. Source of these receptors: an adult man with HIV who was CMV-seropositive. Both conserved end residues are part of each CDR3. Fields, in order: clone size, J gene, V gene, D gene, CDR3 DNA, CDR3 protein. D genes are given only for firm matches. Clone size is given for some rows only: seen once, a few or many times, or a class if the clone is expanded.

.,TRBJ1-3,TRBV4-2,.,TGTGCCAGCAGCCAAGATCTCAGGGGCTCTGGAAACACCATATATTTT,CASSQDLRGSGNTIYF
.,TRBJ1-2,TRBV28,.,TGTGCCAGCAGTCCCCGGGCTAACTATGGCTACACCTTC,CASSPRANYGYTF
.,TRBJ2-1,TRBV6-6,.,TGTGCCAGCAGCCGCGGGGTGGGGGTTACCTACAATGAGCAGTTCTTC,CASSRGVGVTYNEQFF
.,TRBJ1-1,TRBV24-1,TRBD1,TGTGCCACCAGGGGGCAGGGGGCGAACACTGAAGCTTTCTTT,CATRGQGANTEAFF
.,TRBJ1-2,TRBV7-2,.,TGTGCCAGCAGCTTAAGGGGCGCGCCCGCTGGCTACACCTTC,CASSLRGAPAGYTF
.,TRBJ2-7,TRBV19,.,TGTGCCAGTAGTATGAGCAACAGGGACTACGAGCAGTACTTC,CASSMSNRDYEQYF
.,TRBJ1-1,TRBV29-1,TRBD1,TGCAGCGTTAAACAGGGGTTCGCTGAAGCTTTCTTT,CSVKQGFAEAFF
.,TRBJ2-1,TRBV18,TRBD1,TGTGCCAGCAAGGGGACAGAAGGCTCCTACAATGAGCAGTTCTTC,CASKGTEGSYNEQFF
.,TRBJ2-5,TRBV7-7,TRBD1,TGTGCCAGCAGCTCCCATACGACAGGGGCTAAAGAGACCCAGTACTTC,CASSSHTTGAKETQYF
.,TRBJ2-6,TRBV7-6,.,TGTGCCAGCAGCTTAGAGCCCTCTGGGGCCAACGTCCTGACTTTC,CASSLEPSGANVLTF
.,TRBJ2-2,TRBV24-1,.,TGTGCCACCAGTGGGGTAACCGGGGAGCTGTTTTTT,CATSGVTGELFF
.,TRBJ1-5,TRBV2,.,TGTGCCAGCAGTCCCGGGGCGGGCAATCAGCCCCAGCATTTT,CASSPGAGNQPQHF
.,TRBJ2-3,TRBV7-2,TRBD2,TGTGCCAGCAGCGTGACTAGCGGGGCCGCAGATACGCAGTATTTT,CASSVTSGAADTQYF
.,TRBJ2-5,TRBV4-2,.,TGTGCCAGCAGCCAAGACCTACCGGGACCCCAAGAGACCCAGTACTTC,CASSQDLPGPQETQYF
once,TRBJ2-1,TRBV18,.,TGTGCCAGCTCACCACTCGGTACAGGTAGCTCCTACAATGAGCAGTTCTTC,CASSPLGTGSSYNEQFF
.,TRBJ1-2,TRBV5-1,.,TGCGCCAGCAGCCCCTGGTATGGGGGGCAGGGAGGCTACACCTTC,CASSPWYGGQGGYTF
once,TRBJ2-7,TRBV18,.,TGTGCCAGCTCACCCACTGACAGCTCCTACGAGCAGTACTTC,CASSPTDSSYEQYF
.,TRBJ1-6,TRBV27,.,TGTGCCAGCAGTTCCGGGACGTCCAATTCACCCCTCCACTTT,CASSSGTSNSPLHF
.,TRBJ1-6,TRBV7-3,TRBD1,TGTGCCAGCAGCTTATCCGGACAGGGGAATTCACCCCTCCACTTT,CASSLSGQGNSPLHF
.,TRBJ1-5,TRBV7-8,.,TGTGCCAGCAGCTTAGGTGTCAGGGTTAATCAGCCCCAGCATTTT,CASSLGVRVNQPQHF
.,TRBJ2-3,TRBV27,.,TGTGCCAGCAGTTTAAAAGGTGGAGATACGCAGTATTTT,CASSLKGGDTQYF
.,TRBJ2-1,TRBV27,.,TGTGCCAGCAGTTTCGGCCGCGGGCGGTCCCCATACAATGAGCAGTTCTTC,CASSFGRGRSPYNEQFF
.,TRBJ1-1,TRBV10-3,.,TGTGCCATCAGTGAGGGTGAGCCGAAGACTGAAGCTTTCTTT,CAISEGEPKTEAFF
.,TRBJ2-3,TRBV7-6,TRBD2,TGTGCCAGCAGCCAAAGGCTAGCGGGGGGCACAGATACGCAGTATTTT,CASSQRLAGGTDTQYF
.,TRBJ2-1,TRBV2,TRBD2,TGTGCCAGCAGTTTAGGACTAGCGGGGTACAATGAGCAGTTCTTC,CASSLGLAGYNEQFF
.,TRBJ2-3,TRBV18,.,TGTGCCAGCTCACAGGGGGGAGATACGCAGTATTTT,CASSQGGDTQYF
.,TRBJ2-2,TRBV7-2,TRBD1,TGTGCCAGCAGCCTTGGGGGACAGGCGAACACCGGGGAGCTGTTTTTT,CASSLGGQANTGELFF
.,TRBJ1-5,TRBV5-1,.,TGCGCCAGCAGCTTGGCCGGTCAGAGAAATCAGCCCCAGCATTTT,CASSLAGQRNQPQHF
.,TRBJ1-3,TRBV11-2,.,TGTGCCAGCAGCTTACGCGCATACCCCAGGGGCCTAGGAAACACCATATATTTT,CASSLRAYPRGLGNTIYF
.,TRBJ1-1,TRBV7-6,.,TGTGCCAGTCCGGACAGTAGGGGTACTGAAGCTTTCTTT,CASPDSRGTEAFF
once,TRBJ2-1,TRBV28,TRBD1,TGTGCCAGCAGTACAGGGGGCAGGGCCTACAATGAGCAGTTCTTC,CASSTGGRAYNEQFF
few,TRBJ1-1,TRBV20-1,.,TGCAGTGCTAGTGGGGGGAACACTGAAGCTTTCTTT,CSASGGNTEAFF
.,TRBJ2-2,TRBV19,.,TGTGCCAGTAGTATGGGAGCCACGAACACCGGGGAGCTGTTTTTT,CASSMGATNTGELFF
.,TRBJ1-2,TRBV5-1,.,TGCGCCAGCAGCTTGGTTCTTAACTATGGCTACACCTTC,CASSLVLNYGYTF